This T cell receptor (beta chain) derives from a study of T-cell reconstitution after alpha-beta-depleted transplantation in children. As it was prepared, the TCRbeta library received unique molecular identifiers. One entry per CDR3 protein, called by TCRdb with MiXCR from the PCR reads. This sample has approximately 430,000 distinct CDR3 sequences; under 20% occur once, and the top ten carry 25% to 30%. This CDR3 region has 14 residues. Germline V CDR1 and CDR2: SGHAT, FQNNGV. V lost 3 bases to trimming and J lost 7 bases, with 13 bases between them. This clonotype has a handful of counts. Sequencing was performed on PBMCs, mostly from graft donor cells, taken 360 days after TCRalphabeta/CD19-depleted stem cell transplant. This TCR came from a boy in the first two years of life who had a stem cell transplant for Wiskott-Aldrich syndrome, so the T cells may come from the graft donor. V gene TRBV11-2 combines with J gene TRBJ2-4; D is unresolved. For the CDR3, the DNA is TGTGCCAGCAGCTTTCGACCTTATGGGAACATTCAGTACTTC. This encodes CASSFRPYGNIQYF. The whole variable domain, remainder taken from reference TRBV11-2 and TRBJ2-4, is EAGVAQSPRYKIIEKRQSVAFWCNPISGHATLYWYQQILGQGPKLLIQFQNNGVVDDSQLPKDRFSAERLKGVDSTLKIQPAKLEDSAVYLCASSFRPYGNIQYFGAGTRLSVL.